The next 11 T cell receptor beta chains were all read from a single sample in a study of T cell repertoires in cytomegalovirus infection. Each CDR3 protein gets one entry after TCRdb re-called the reads with MiXCR. The sample yields approximately 730,000 distinct CDR3 sequences, just under 30% seen once. No antigen has been identified for these receptors. Sequenced material: cultured CD8+ T cells from PBMCs, taken from culture after CMV antigen stimulation. The receptors were gathered from a human donor in good health (CMV status not recorded). Some clones in this sample may be carry-over from other donors' samples.

The V gene is TRBV24-1, the J gene TRBJ2-1, with D possibly being TRBD1 (5 bases). The ends were cut back, 9 bases at V and 6 bases at J, with 17 bases in the middle. CDR1 and CDR2 from the germline V gene are KGHDR and SFDVKD. CDR3 length: 14 residues. The CDR3 DNA follows: TGTGCCACCTCCCACAGGCCTAAGGGCAATGAGCAGTTCTTC. Protein product: CATSHRPKGNEQFF.

The chain uses TRBV7-2 and TRBJ2-2; tentative D call: TRBD2 (6 bases). Germline V gene sequence: CDR1 SGHTA, CDR2 FQGNSA. The CDR3 runs 16 residues. The V gene lost 5 bases and the J gene lost 6 bases, with 19 bases spanning the gap. Written as DNA, the CDR3 is TGTGCCAGCAGCCTCATCACGGAGGGAATCCCCGGGGAGCTGTTTTTT. Amino acids: CASSLITEGIPGELFF.

The gene calls are TRBV2 and TRBJ2-7; tentatively, D is TRBD2 (5 bases). The V gene lost 7 bases and the J gene lost 9 bases, with 25 bases spanning the gap. The length of the CDR3 is 15 residues. Germline assignment: CDR1 SNHLY and CDR2 FYNNEI. The DNA for the CDR3 is TGTGCCAGCATAGAGCGGCCGTACGAATTTTCGTGGCAGTACGTC. As protein: CASIERPYEFSWQYV.

J is TRBJ2-5 and V is TRBV27; D may be TRBD2 (5 bases). CDR1 and CDR2 from the germline V gene are MNHEY and SMNVEV (reference sequence). The CDR3 extends over 15 amino acids. V dropped 2 bases and J dropped 5 bases, with 15 bases sitting between them. The CDR3, as DNA: TGTGCCAGCAGTTTACTTAAAGCGGAGTGGGAGACCCAGTACTTC. It encodes CASSLLKAEWETQYF.

This clonotype was seen a few times. The chain couples TRBV6-6 to TRBJ2-5; tentative D call: TRBD2 (6 bases). V gave up 0 bases and J gave up 6 bases, with 14 bases separating them. The CDR3 covers 15 residues. CDR1 MNHNY and CDR2 SVGAGI come from the germline V gene (reference sequence). CDR3 sequence reads: CASSYSGGAGKTQYF. CDR3 coding DNA: TGTGCCAGCAGTTACTCAGGCGGGGCGGGGAAGACCCAGTACTTC.

This clonotype was detected a few times. The genes are TRBV12-3 or TRBV12-4 and TRBJ2-3; D not certain. The CDR3 length is 16 residues. Trimming took 0 bases from V and 4 from J, leaving 14 bases between them. The CDR3, as DNA: TGTGCCAGCAGTTTAGCCGACATTAACCCTGCAGATACGCAGTATTTT. It translates to CASSLADINPADTQYF.

The chain couples TRBV11-2 to TRBJ2-5; possibly TRBD2 for D (6 bases). With 5 bases removed from V and 7 bases from J, the gap between germline ends came to 26 bases. CDR3 size: 17 residues. Germline V gene lookup returns CDR1 SGHAT and CDR2 FQNNGV. The CDR3 bases are TGTGCCAGCAGCATCTCCCCGGTGGGCGGGGAGCATGGGACCCAGTACTTC. It is translated as CASSISPVGGEHGTQYF.

The V call is TRBV3-1, the J call TRBJ2-5; 9 positions match TRBD1. With 0 bases clipped from V and 5 bases from J, the junction kept 4 bases outside the gene matches. The CDR3 totals 15 residues. CDR1 LGHDT and CDR2 YNNKEL come from the germline V gene (reference sequence). The CDR3 bases are TGTGCCAGCAGCCAAGATACAGGACAGGGGGAGACCCAGTACTTC. Amino acids: CASSQDTGQGETQYF.

This clonotype was detected a few times. V and J are TRBV7-8 and TRBJ2-3; a possible D gene is TRBD2 (6 bases). The CDR3 spans 16 residues. The germline V gene has CDR1 SGHVS and CDR2 FQNEAQ. Trimming cost V 0 bases and J 6 bases, with 16 bases left between them. The CDR3 bases are TGTGCCAGCAGCTTAGCTCCCCGGGGGAAAAGGGATACGCAGTATTTT. Translation gives CASSLAPRGKRDTQYF.

The table lists this clonotype with a few counts. V is TRBV7-6 and J is TRBJ1-1; D is undetermined. CDR1 and CDR2 from the germline V gene are SGHVS and FNYEAQ. The V gene lost 2 bases and the J gene lost 6 bases, with 4 bases spanning the gap. The CDR3 totals 11 residues. For the CDR3, the DNA is TGTGCCAGCAGCTTATTAGCTGAAGCTTTCTTT. Amino acids: CASSLLAEAFF.

This clonotype appeared a few times. V and J are TRBV5-5 and TRBJ2-1; D remains ambiguous. The germline V and J ends were trimmed by 0 bases and 15 bases, with 13 bases remaining between them. The germline V gene has CDR1 SGHKS and CDR2 YYEKEE (reference sequence). The CDR3 is 12 amino acids. The chain's CDR3 is CASSLVYLGPFF. In nucleotides, the CDR3 is TGTGCCAGCAGCTTGGTCTATCTAGGCCCGTTCTTC.